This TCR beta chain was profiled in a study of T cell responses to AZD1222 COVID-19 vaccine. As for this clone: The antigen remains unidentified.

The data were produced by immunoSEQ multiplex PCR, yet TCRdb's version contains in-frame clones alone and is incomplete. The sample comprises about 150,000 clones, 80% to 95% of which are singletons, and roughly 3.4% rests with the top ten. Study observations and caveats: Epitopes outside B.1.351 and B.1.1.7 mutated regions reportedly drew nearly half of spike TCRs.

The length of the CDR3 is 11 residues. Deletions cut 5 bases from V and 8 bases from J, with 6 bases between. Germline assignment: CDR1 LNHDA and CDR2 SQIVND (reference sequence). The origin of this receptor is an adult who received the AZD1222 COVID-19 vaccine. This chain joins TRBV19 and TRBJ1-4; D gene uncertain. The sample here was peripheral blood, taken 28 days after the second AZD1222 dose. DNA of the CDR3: TGTGCCAGTAGTGGAAAGGAAAAACTGTTTTTT. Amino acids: CASSGKEKLFF.